This T cell receptor beta chain is drawn from a study of intratumoral heterogeneity in liver cancer. No macroscopic necrosis or hemorrhage was seen in sampled areas. CDR1 is MGHRA and CDR2 is YSYEKL in the germline V gene. After removal of 0 bases from V and 8 bases from J, the junction contained 6 bases not matched to a gene. CDR3 length equals 16 residues. Clones were sequenced by immunoSEQ multiplex PCR, and TCRdb holds only the in-frame ones, with some missing. The repertoire holds just over 20,000 clones, with around 75% as singletons. The sequencing used tumor-adjacent normal tissue, collected before any cancer treatment. The chain combines TRBV4-1 with TRBJ1-6, with TRBD1 matching over 8 bases. This sequence originates from a woman aged 65 to 85 with hepatocellular carcinoma. CDR3 DNA: TGCGCCAGCAGCCAAGATAGGCAGGGGGCATATTCACCCCTCCACTTT. Translation: CASSQDRQGAYSPLHF.